This T cell receptor (beta chain) originates from a study of graft-versus-host responses after intestinal transplantation. Turning to the study itself: All recipients got anti-thymocyte globulin induction, then tacrolimus and steroids for 2 to 3 years. Regarding the study as a whole: Recipient marrow showed GvH clones, some seen first in ileum or blood.

CDR3 length: 17 amino acids. As concerns this clone: Antigen: not known.

Data came from immunoSEQ multiplex PCR; TCRdb stores just in-frame clones and leaves some out. Counted here are tens of thousands of clones, 85% to 95% occurring once; the ten biggest clones make up around 6.1%. The clonotype was recovered from a human patient who received an intestinal transplant, so some T cells may come from the graft donor. The J gene is TRBJ2-1, the V gene TRBV21-1; TRBD2, as called in the table, went unchecked against the DNA. TRBV21-1 is a pseudogene segment. The sequencing here drew on PBMCs, taken 750 to 800 days after a first intestinal transplant, on the day of a second. CDR3 DNA sequence: TGTGCCAGCAGGTCGTGCATACTACACCATTCCGACAATGAGCAGTTCTTC. This sequence encodes CASRSCILHHSDNEQFF.